This T cell receptor (beta chain) was captured by sequencing in a study of T cell responses to AZD1222 COVID-19 vaccine. Libraries were prepared by immunoSEQ multiplex PCR; TCRdb keeps only in-frame clonotypes and omits some of them. Here the sample spans 120,000 to 150,000 clones, 90% being singletons. The junction had 3 bases not matched to a gene; V was cut back by 2 bases and J by 4 bases. The CDR3 has 13 amino acids. CDR1 is SQVTM and CDR2 is ANQGSEA in the germline V gene. The sample consisted of peripheral blood, taken 28 days after the second AZD1222 dose. The TCR comes from an adult who received the AZD1222 COVID-19 vaccine. The rearrangement uses TRBV29-1 and TRBJ2-3, with 7 bases identical to TRBD1. CDR3 amino acids: CSVEMQGADTQYF. Written as DNA, the CDR3 is TGCAGCGTTGAAATGCAGGGGGCAGATACGCAGTATTTT.